This record concerns one TCR beta chain sequence. Libraries were prepared by immunoSEQ multiplex PCR; TCRdb keeps only in-frame clonotypes and omits some of them. The sample records roughly 120,000 clones, just over 90% being singletons. These data come from a study of blood T cell repertoires in COVID-19. In the study overall: Donors in the United States, Italy and Spain gave samples during acute or convalescent COVID-19. In each case, the material was cDNA or gDNA derived from T cells, B-cell-depleted T cells, or PBMCs.

Trimming removed 8 bases from V and 6 bases from J, with 8 bases in between. Germline CDR1 is ENHRY and CDR2 is SYGVKD. This CDR3 has 11 residues. Specimen: peripheral blood. The chain has TRBV10-3 and TRBJ2-1; D is possibly TRBD2 (5 bases). The TCR sequence derives from a human donor with active COVID-19. The donor label of this sample is uncertain. CDR3 loop: CAIGRGNEQFF. DNA of the CDR3: TGTGCCATCGGGAGAGGCAATGAGCAGTTCTTC.